This is a list of T cell receptor beta chains from one sample in a study of blood T cell repertoires in COVID-19. Some clones are missing from TCRdb's copy, which holds only in-frame ones; the method was immunoSEQ multiplex PCR. Counted here are roughly 270,000 clones, 88% occurring once; the ten biggest clones make up about 8.6%. Sequencing used peripheral blood. These receptors all come from a man between 18 and 35 years old with active or convalescent COVID-19. Each CDR3 is given with its conserved first and last residue. A D gene is named only where the DNA matches it firmly. Some rows have no size entry. The others give once, few or many, or a class for an expanded clone.

clone_size: once; j_call: TRBJ2-7; d_call: .; v_call: TRBV12-3/TRBV12-4; cdr3_nt: TGTGCCAGCAGTAACTCAGGGGACGAGCAGTACTTC; cdr3_aa: CASSNSGDEQYF
clone_size: .; j_call: TRBJ1-3; d_call: .; v_call: TRBV2; cdr3_nt: TGTGCCAGCAGCCTACCGGACAGCCCTAGATTCTTCTCTGGAAACACCATATATTTT; cdr3_aa: CASSLPDSPRFFSGNTIYF
clone_size: .; j_call: TRBJ2-7; d_call: .; v_call: TRBV7-9; cdr3_nt: TGTGCCAGCAGCTCCAGGACACGGAATCGCCACGAGCAGTACTTC; cdr3_aa: CASSSRTRNRHEQYF
clone_size: .; j_call: TRBJ2-1; d_call: TRBD1; v_call: TRBV5-1; cdr3_nt: TGCGCCAGCAGCCCGGGACAGGGCTGGTACAATGAGCAGTTCTTC; cdr3_aa: CASSPGQGWYNEQFF
clone_size: .; j_call: TRBJ1-2; d_call: .; v_call: TRBV19; cdr3_nt: TGTGCCAGTACCCTGGGGGGTTATGGCTACACCTTC; cdr3_aa: CASTLGGYGYTF
clone_size: .; j_call: TRBJ2-3; d_call: TRBD2; v_call: TRBV6-5; cdr3_nt: TGTGCCAGCAATGGGCGGGGGGACACAGATACGCAGTATTTT; cdr3_aa: CASNGRGDTDTQYF
clone_size: .; j_call: TRBJ2-3; d_call: .; v_call: TRBV21-1; cdr3_nt: TGTGCCAGCGGCTCCCGGCGGGGCCCTCGCACAGATACGCAGTATTTT; cdr3_aa: CASGSRRGPRTDTQYF
clone_size: .; j_call: TRBJ1-1; d_call: TRBD1; v_call: TRBV6-6; cdr3_nt: TGTGCCAGCTACAGAGGGGGCGCGGGGAACACTGAAGCTTTCTTT; cdr3_aa: CASYRGGAGNTEAFF
clone_size: .; j_call: TRBJ2-3; d_call: TRBD1; v_call: TRBV9; cdr3_nt: TGTGCCAGCAGCGTCCCGCAGGGGGCCTCAGATACGCAGTATTTT; cdr3_aa: CASSVPQGASDTQYF
clone_size: .; j_call: TRBJ1-1; d_call: .; v_call: TRBV4-1; cdr3_nt: TGCGCCAGCAGCCAAGATGGGGGGGCGGCTTTCTTT; cdr3_aa: CASSQDGGAAFF
clone_size: .; j_call: TRBJ1-6; d_call: .; v_call: TRBV5-1; cdr3_nt: TGCGCCAGCAGCACCTCCACAGGGTCCTCACCCCTCCACTTT; cdr3_aa: CASSTSTGSSPLHF
clone_size: .; j_call: TRBJ2-2; d_call: .; v_call: TRBV7-6; cdr3_nt: TGTGCCAGCAGCTTAGCCGGGGGTAGCGGGGAGCTGTTTTTT; cdr3_aa: CASSLAGGSGELFF
clone_size: .; j_call: TRBJ1-2; d_call: .; v_call: TRBV9; cdr3_nt: TGTGCCAGCAGCGTAGACAGTACAAATTATGGCTACACCTTC; cdr3_aa: CASSVDSTNYGYTF
clone_size: .; j_call: TRBJ1-1; d_call: TRBD1; v_call: TRBV2; cdr3_nt: TGTGCCAGCAGGGTACAGACAGGGGGTATGAACACTGAAGCTTTCTTT; cdr3_aa: CASRVQTGGMNTEAFF
clone_size: .; j_call: TRBJ2-7; d_call: .; v_call: TRBV10-3; cdr3_nt: TGTGCCATCACCACACAGGGCCTGACCTACGAGCAGTACTTC; cdr3_aa: CAITTQGLTYEQYF
clone_size: .; j_call: TRBJ2-7; d_call: TRBD1; v_call: TRBV6-2/TRBV6-3; cdr3_nt: TGTGCCAGCAGTACTTACAGGGGACCCACCTACGAGCAGTACTTC; cdr3_aa: CASSTYRGPTYEQYF
clone_size: .; j_call: TRBJ2-7; d_call: TRBD2; v_call: TRBV11-2; cdr3_nt: TGTGCCAGCAGCTTCCAGGGAGGGGAGCAGTACTTC; cdr3_aa: CASSFQGGEQYF
clone_size: .; j_call: TRBJ1-6; d_call: .; v_call: TRBV3-1/TRBV3-2; cdr3_nt: TGTGCCAGCAGCCAACAGGGAGGCAATTCACCCCTCCACTTT; cdr3_aa: CASSQQGGNSPLHF
clone_size: .; j_call: TRBJ2-3; d_call: .; v_call: TRBV27; cdr3_nt: TGTGCCAGCAGTCCCTTAGCCGCGGGGAGCACAGATACGCAGTATTTT; cdr3_aa: CASSPLAAGSTDTQYF
clone_size: .; j_call: TRBJ1-4; d_call: .; v_call: TRBV4-1; cdr3_nt: TGCGCCAGCAGCACGAGAGAGAATGAAAAACTGTTTTTT; cdr3_aa: CASSTRENEKLFF
clone_size: .; j_call: TRBJ2-3; d_call: TRBD2; v_call: TRBV3-1/TRBV3-2; cdr3_nt: TGTGCCAGCAGCCTTTCTCTCGGGTTGGTGGAGCGGGGGTCCACAGATACGCAGTATTTT; cdr3_aa: CASSLSLGLVERGSTDTQYF
clone_size: .; j_call: TRBJ1-2; d_call: .; v_call: TRBV3-1/TRBV3-2; cdr3_nt: TGTGCCAGCAGCCAGGAGGGTTCATACTATGGCTACACCTTC; cdr3_aa: CASSQEGSYYGYTF
clone_size: .; j_call: TRBJ1-2; d_call: .; v_call: TRBV10-3; cdr3_nt: TGTGCCATCAGTGTTTATGGGGGCAGCGATAACTATGGCTACACCTTC; cdr3_aa: CAISVYGGSDNYGYTF
clone_size: .; j_call: TRBJ2-7; d_call: .; v_call: TRBV20-1; cdr3_nt: TGCAGTGCTCAGGATCGCTACGAGCAGTACTTC; cdr3_aa: CSAQDRYEQYF
clone_size: .; j_call: TRBJ1-5; d_call: TRBD1; v_call: TRBV7-9; cdr3_nt: TGTGCCAGCAGCTCCCAGGGGGCAGGGCAGCCCCAGCATTTT; cdr3_aa: CASSSQGAGQPQHF
clone_size: .; j_call: TRBJ2-7; d_call: TRBD2; v_call: TRBV7-2; cdr3_nt: TGTGCCAGCAGCTTATTAGCGGGGAACTCCTACGAGCAGTACTTC; cdr3_aa: CASSLLAGNSYEQYF
clone_size: .; j_call: TRBJ2-1; d_call: .; v_call: TRBV7-9; cdr3_nt: TGTGCCAGCAGCTTCTCGCCGCCTGGGCCCCATTACAATGAGCAGTTCTTC; cdr3_aa: CASSFSPPGPHYNEQFF
clone_size: .; j_call: TRBJ2-1; d_call: .; v_call: TRBV6-1; cdr3_nt: TGTGCCAGCAGTGAATATCCGGGGACTCCTATCTACAATGAGCAGTTCTTC; cdr3_aa: CASSEYPGTPIYNEQFF
clone_size: .; j_call: TRBJ1-5; d_call: .; v_call: TRBV5-4; cdr3_nt: TGTGCCAGCAGCTTGTATGGAGGGGCGGGAGTCAATCAGCCCCAGCATTTT; cdr3_aa: CASSLYGGAGVNQPQHF
clone_size: .; j_call: TRBJ2-7; d_call: TRBD2; v_call: TRBV4-1; cdr3_nt: TGCGCCAGCAGCCAAGGTGGGAGTAGCGGGGGGATGATCGAGCAGTACTTC; cdr3_aa: CASSQGGSSGGMIEQYF
clone_size: .; j_call: TRBJ1-6; d_call: TRBD1; v_call: TRBV10-3; cdr3_nt: TGTGCCATCTCCCCGGGACAGGGGGGCAATTCACCCCTCCACTTT; cdr3_aa: CAISPGQGGNSPLHF
clone_size: .; j_call: TRBJ1-5; d_call: .; v_call: TRBV12-5; cdr3_nt: TGTGCTAGAGAGTGGTCCCCCTCGGGGGACAATCAGCCCCAGCATTTT; cdr3_aa: CAREWSPSGDNQPQHF
clone_size: .; j_call: TRBJ1-1; d_call: TRBD1; v_call: TRBV2; cdr3_nt: TGTGCCAGCAGACATCAGGGGGCCACTGAAGCTTTCTTT; cdr3_aa: CASRHQGATEAFF
clone_size: .; j_call: TRBJ1-1; d_call: .; v_call: TRBV19; cdr3_nt: TGTGCCAGCAAAAATACGGGGGATTGGGGCACTGAAGCTTTCTTT; cdr3_aa: CASKNTGDWGTEAFF
clone_size: .; j_call: TRBJ1-6; d_call: .; v_call: TRBV3-1/TRBV3-2; cdr3_nt: .; cdr3_aa: CASSQGTFGALHF
clone_size: .; j_call: TRBJ2-7; d_call: .; v_call: TRBV5-5; cdr3_nt: TGTGCCAGCAGGGAACTGGGACACTTACCCTACGAGCAGTACTTC; cdr3_aa: CASRELGHLPYEQYF
clone_size: .; j_call: TRBJ2-3; d_call: .; v_call: TRBV18; cdr3_nt: TGTGCCAGCTCAGCCCTTTCGGCGGGGGCTCGCACAGATACGCAGTATTTT; cdr3_aa: CASSALSAGARTDTQYF
clone_size: .; j_call: TRBJ1-2; d_call: TRBD1; v_call: TRBV4-3; cdr3_nt: TGCGCCAGCAGCCAAGAATTGCGACAGGGGGCTTATTATGGCTACACCTTC; cdr3_aa: CASSQELRQGAYYGYTF
clone_size: .; j_call: TRBJ2-1; d_call: .; v_call: TRBV11-1; cdr3_nt: TGTGCCAGCAGCCCCGTAGACAGAAGAAACAATGAGCAGTTCTTC; cdr3_aa: CASSPVDRRNNEQFF
clone_size: .; j_call: TRBJ2-2; d_call: TRBD1; v_call: TRBV5-3; cdr3_nt: TGTGCCAGAAGCCATCAGACAGGGGAGAACACCGGGGAGCTGTTTTTT; cdr3_aa: CARSHQTGENTGELFF
clone_size: .; j_call: TRBJ2-7; d_call: .; v_call: TRBV5-6; cdr3_nt: TGTGCCAGCAGCTTGGCGAACGGAGGCCACGAGCAGTACTTC; cdr3_aa: CASSLANGGHEQYF
clone_size: .; j_call: TRBJ1-1; d_call: TRBD1; v_call: TRBV10-3; cdr3_nt: TGTGCCACCACAGTACAGGGGATGAACACTGAAGCTTTCTTT; cdr3_aa: CATTVQGMNTEAFF
clone_size: .; j_call: TRBJ2-1; d_call: TRBD1; v_call: TRBV12-5; cdr3_nt: TGTGCTAGTGGTTTGGTACTGGACAGGGCCCCCAATGAGCAGTTCTTC; cdr3_aa: CASGLVLDRAPNEQFF
clone_size: .; j_call: TRBJ1-1; d_call: TRBD1; v_call: TRBV18; cdr3_nt: TGTGCCAGCTCACCAGGGACAGGGGGCACTGAAGCTTTCTTT; cdr3_aa: CASSPGTGGTEAFF
clone_size: .; j_call: TRBJ2-1; d_call: TRBD2; v_call: TRBV5-1; cdr3_nt: TGCGCCAGCAGTGCTGGGACTAGCGGGGGTAATGAGCAGTTCTTC; cdr3_aa: CASSAGTSGGNEQFF
clone_size: few; j_call: TRBJ2-5; d_call: .; v_call: TRBV5-6; cdr3_nt: TGTGCCAGCAGCTTGGGGGGCGGGGAAAAGACCCAGTACTTC; cdr3_aa: CASSLGGGEKTQYF
clone_size: .; j_call: TRBJ2-1; d_call: TRBD2; v_call: TRBV4-1; cdr3_nt: TGCGCCAGCAGCCAAAACGTGGCTAGCGGGGCGGGTGAGCAGTTCTTC; cdr3_aa: CASSQNVASGAGEQFF
clone_size: .; j_call: TRBJ2-3; d_call: .; v_call: TRBV5-1; cdr3_nt: TGCGCCAGCAGCTTAAGGCATCGGGGGCGGGAGCATGGCACAGATACGCAGTATTTT; cdr3_aa: CASSLRHRGREHGTDTQYF
clone_size: .; j_call: TRBJ1-1; d_call: TRBD1; v_call: TRBV2; cdr3_nt: TGTGCCAGCAGTGAAGTGGGACAGGGGAACACTGAAGCTTTCTTT; cdr3_aa: CASSEVGQGNTEAFF
clone_size: .; j_call: TRBJ2-2; d_call: TRBD1; v_call: TRBV6-5; cdr3_nt: TGTGCCAGTAAGACCGGGACAGGGGACACCGGGGAGCTGTTTTTT; cdr3_aa: CASKTGTGDTGELFF
clone_size: .; j_call: TRBJ1-2; d_call: TRBD1; v_call: TRBV4-3; cdr3_nt: TGCGCCAGCAGCCAAGGGGGACAGGGGGTCTATGGCTACACCTTC; cdr3_aa: CASSQGGQGVYGYTF
clone_size: .; j_call: TRBJ2-5; d_call: TRBD1; v_call: TRBV27; cdr3_nt: TGTGCCAGCAGTTTACGGAACCGGGACAGGCCGCAAGAGACCCAGTACTTC; cdr3_aa: CASSLRNRDRPQETQYF
clone_size: .; j_call: TRBJ2-3; d_call: TRBD2; v_call: TRBV9; cdr3_nt: TGTGCCAGCAGCCGGACTAGCGGGGGGTCCACAGATACGCAGTATTTT; cdr3_aa: CASSRTSGGSTDTQYF
clone_size: .; j_call: TRBJ1-2; d_call: .; v_call: TRBV11-2; cdr3_nt: TGTGCCAGCAGCTTAGGAGGGCGGTCGCCCTATGGCTACACCTTC; cdr3_aa: CASSLGGRSPYGYTF
clone_size: .; j_call: TRBJ1-2; d_call: .; v_call: TRBV9; cdr3_nt: TGTGCCAGCAGCACTCGGGGGGCCTATGGCTACACCTTC; cdr3_aa: CASSTRGAYGYTF